These 25 T cell receptor beta chains were all obtained from the same sample, sequenced in a study of identical twins (dated by TCRdb to about 2016). The receptor library was made with 5' RACE. The data were produced on an Illumina HiSeq 2000. TCRdb reworked the public reads: Q25 trimming with fastp, MiXCR clone assembly, productive beta chains retained. Every CDR3 protein is listed once, alongside the most common genes and DNA of its rows. This sample has fewer than 500,000 distinct CDR3 sequences in its table, and about 13% of those were observed once. The ten biggest clones cover about 0.97% of the sample. This sample also appeared in a second study, on yellow fever vaccine responses in identical twins.

Sequences were obtained from CD4+ T cells sorted from blood. The source is a woman younger than 35 in good health.

In its sample, this clonotype was seen a few times. The chain couples TRBV7-2 to TRBJ2-2; D remains ambiguous. In germline, CDR1 is SGHTA, CDR2 FQGNSA. The CDR3 is made up of 16 amino acids. Trimming stripped 0 bases from V and 2 bases from J, with 10 bases between. DNA of the CDR3: TGTGCCAGCAGCTTAGCGTTTAAGGGAAACACCGGGGAGCTGTTTTTT. The encoded protein is CASSLAFKGNTGELFF.

This clonotype was seen more than once but under ten times. The genes are TRBV29-1 and TRBJ2-3; D could derive from TRBD1 or TRBD2 (5 bases each). Between the trimmed V and J ends, which lost 3 bases and 5 bases, there was a span of 24 bases. The length of the CDR3 is 17 residues. Germline V gene data show CDR1 as SQVTM and CDR2 as ANQGSEA. The DNA for the CDR3 is TGCAGCGTTGATTCGTTGCAGGGACCCCAAAGGGAAGATACGCAGTATTTT. Protein: CSVDSLQGPQREDTQYF.

The chain carries TRBV15 and TRBJ2-7; 9 bases are shared with TRBD1. Unmatched junction bases numbered 10, after V lost 1 base and J lost 6 bases. In germline, CDR1 is LNHNV, CDR2 YYDKDF (reference sequence). The CDR3 extends over 16 amino acids. The DNA for the CDR3 is TGTGCCACCAGCAGAGGAGGGGGACAGGGTTGGGCCGAGCAGTACTTC. This translates into CATSRGGGQGWAEQYF.

This clonotype turned up a few times. This chain joins TRBV20-1 and TRBJ2-1; 12 bases align to TRBD2. This CDR3 contains 16 residues. Trimming at V came to 6 bases and at J to 5 bases, leaving 11 bases not matched to a gene. CDR1 DFQATT and CDR2 SNEGSKA come from the germline V gene (reference sequence). The CDR3 region is CSAQGLAGHPDNEQFF. The DNA for the CDR3 is TGCAGTGCCCAGGGACTAGCGGGCCACCCAGACAATGAGCAGTTCTTC.

This clonotype has only a few counts. This chain links TRBV20-1 with TRBJ2-7; tentatively, D is TRBD1 (5 bases). This CDR3 comprises 15 residues. V was trimmed by 3 bases and J by 2 bases, leaving 17 bases between them. Germline assignment: CDR1 DFQATT and CDR2 SNEGSKA (reference sequence). As DNA, the CDR3 is TGCAGTGCTAGGGCCGGAACAGGAAATACCTACGAGCAGTACTTC. Amino acids: CSARAGTGNTYEQYF.

This clonotype was seen many times. The chain links TRBV7-9 to TRBJ2-3; unclear D gene. This CDR3 spans 15 amino acids. V gave up 4 bases and J gave up 6 bases, with 17 bases separating them. CDR1 is SEHNR, CDR2 FQNEAQ, per germline (reference sequence). DNA of the CDR3: TGTGCCAGCAGCTCAGCAGGAAGGTTTTCGGATACGCAGTATTTT. Translation: CASSSAGRFSDTQYF.

The sample holds a few counts of this clonotype. The chain joins TRBV10-3 to TRBJ2-2; no reliable D call. This CDR3 is built from 12 residues. Germline CDR1 ENHRY, CDR2 SYGVKD. The V gene lost 4 bases and the J gene lost 2 bases, with 2 bases spanning the gap. CDR3 nucleotide sequence: TGTGCCATCAGTGTTAACACCGGGGAGCTGTTTTTT. It specifies CAISVNTGELFF.

This clonotype was observed a handful of times. The V call is TRBV30, the J call TRBJ2-2, with D unclear. The germline gives CDR1 GTSNPN, CDR2 SVGIG (reference sequence). The CDR3 sequence is 11 residues long. V was pared by 1 base and J by 6 bases, with 3 bases between. CDR3 in amino acids: CAWSASGELFF. CDR3 nucleotide sequence: TGTGCCTGGAGTGCCTCCGGGGAGCTGTTTTTT.

The chain joins TRBV6-2 or TRBV6-3 to TRBJ2-2; 10 positions agree with TRBD2. The CDR3 runs to 17 residues. J was trimmed by 4 bases and V by 9 bases; bases with no gene match: 14. Per the germline V gene, CDR1 is MNHEY and CDR2 is SVGEGT. Here the CDR3 reads CASSPPGLAGVTGELFF. The DNA of the CDR3 is TGTGCCAGTAGTCCCCCGGGGCTAGCGGGAGTCACCGGGGAGCTGTTTTTT.

This clonotype was seen more than once but under ten times. The CDR3 bases are TGTGCCAGCAGCCTCCAAGCTAACTATGGCTACACCTTC. This sequence encodes CASSLQANYGYTF. This chain joins TRBV28 and TRBJ1-2; no firm D call. Germline V gene sequence: CDR1 MDHEN, CDR2 SYDVKM. The CDR3 covers 13 residues. The germline V and J ends were trimmed by 6 bases and 0 bases, with 8 bases remaining between them.

The chain couples TRBV7-3 to TRBJ2-6; 7 positions agree with TRBD1. V was clipped by 6 bases and J by 2 bases; unmatched bases: 19. Germline CDR1 is SGHTA and CDR2 is FQGTGA. The CDR3 covers 20 residues. CDR3 nucleotides: TGTGCCAGCAGACCACACCTCTCTGAGGGGGCGTTTACTGGGGCCAACGTCCTGACTTTC. Translated: CASRPHLSEGAFTGANVLTF. Full variable domain (outside the CDR3, taken from reference TRBV7-3 and TRBJ2-6): GAGVSQTPSNKVTEKGKYVELRCDPISGHTALYWYRQSLGQGPEFLIYFQGTGAADDSGLPNDRFFAVRPEGSVSTLKIQRTERGDSAVYLCASRPHLSEGAFTGANVLTFGAGSRLTVL.

J is TRBJ2-7 and V is TRBV28; D perhaps matches TRBD1 (5 bases). V was pared by 2 bases and J by 0 bases, with 8 bases between. Germline V gene lookup returns CDR1 MDHEN and CDR2 SYDVKM. This CDR3 is built from 14 residues. CDR3 region: CASSLPGFSYEQYF. The DNA for the CDR3 is TGTGCCAGCAGTTTACCAGGGTTCTCCTACGAGCAGTACTTC.

V and J are TRBV2 and TRBJ1-5; the D gene is possibly TRBD1 (5 bases). Germline CDR1 is SNHLY and CDR2 is FYNNEI. V was pared by 4 bases and J by 7 bases, with 17 bases between. The CDR3 spans 15 residues. The CDR3 nucleotides are TGTGCCAGCAGTGGCTCCCGCAGGGTTGAGCAGCCCCAGCATTTT. Amino acid sequence: CASSGSRRVEQPQHF. The full variable domain, its missing parts supplied by reference TRBV2 and TRBJ1-5, is EPEVTQTPSHQVTQMGQEVILRCVPISNHLYFYWYRQILGQKVEFLVSFYNNEISEKSEIFDDQFSVERPDGSNFTLKIRSTKLEDSAMYFCASSGSRRVEQPQHFGDGTRLSIL.

This clonotype was counted many times. The chain couples TRBV29-1 to TRBJ2-7, with D tentatively TRBD1 (6 bases). This CDR3 contains 11 residues. Germline CDR1 is SQVTM and CDR2 is ANQGSEA. V was shortened by 2 bases and J by 7 bases, with 9 bases between the two germline ends. The CDR3 coding sequence is TGCAGCGTTGAAAGGGACAAAGAGCAGTACTTC. This codes for CSVERDKEQYF.

This clonotype was seen many times. The V and J genes are TRBV6-5 and TRBJ2-5; TRBD2 agrees at 10 bases. This CDR3 is built from 16 residues. Germline CDR1 and CDR2: MNHEY and SVGAGI. V dropped 0 bases and J dropped 1; count of bases not matched to a gene: 2. This CDR3 reads CASSYSLAGAQETQYF. The DNA for the CDR3 is TGTGCCAGCAGTTACTCGCTAGCGGGGGCCCAAGAGACCCAGTACTTC.

There are many counts of this clonotype. This sequence joins TRBV29-1 and TRBJ1-3; D is possibly TRBD1 (6 bases). CDR3 length equals 13 residues. Trimming took off 4 bases at V and 4 bases at J, with 11 bases between the two ends. In germline, CDR1 is SQVTM, CDR2 ANQGSEA. This CDR3 is CSVVAGAGNTIYF. In DNA form, the CDR3 reads TGCAGCGTTGTGGCGGGGGCGGGAAACACCATATATTTT.

The chain couples TRBV20-1 to TRBJ2-1; TRBD2 aligns across 13 bases. There are 15 residues in the CDR3. The germline CDR1 and CDR2 sequences are DFQATT and SNEGSKA (reference sequence). The V gene end was trimmed by 2 bases and the J gene end by 10 bases; junction bases not matched to a gene: 8. The CDR3 is CSARKLAGGPVEQFF. In DNA, the CDR3 is TGCAGTGCTAGAAAACTAGCGGGGGGGCCGGTGGAGCAGTTCTTC.

This clonotype showed up just a few times. The rearrangement links TRBV6-5 to TRBJ1-2; D is unresolved. CDR3 length: 13 amino acids. The V end was cut by 4 bases, the J end by 0 bases, with 6 bases between. The V gene's germline CDR1 is MNHEY and CDR2 SVGAGI. The CDR3 loop reads CASSSVANYGYTF. As DNA, the CDR3 is TGTGCCAGCAGTTCTGTAGCTAACTATGGCTACACCTTC.

The chain uses TRBV2 and TRBJ1-6; possible D gene TRBD1, 5 bases. CDR3 size: 14 residues. Between the trimmed V and J ends, which lost 1 base and 7 bases, there was a span of 8 bases. CDR1 and CDR2 from the germline V gene are SNHLY and FYNNEI. CDR3 amino acids: CASSEGRTNSPLHF. CDR3 nucleotides: TGTGCCAGCAGTGAAGGCCGGACAAATTCACCCCTCCACTTT.

This clonotype was counted a few times. The chain uses TRBV7-2 and TRBJ1-1, with TRBD1 matching over 7 bases. CDR1 and CDR2 from the germline V gene are SGHTA and FQGNSA. CDR3 length: 16 residues. J lost 3 bases, V lost 1 base, and 8 bases had no gene match. The CDR3 DNA reads as TGTGCCAGCAGCTTAGGGGCAGGGGGTCCGTACACTGAAGCTTTCTTT. Translated: CASSLGAGGPYTEAFF.

Points on this clonotype: A much larger clone differs by one base, so this may be a read error. This chain links TRBV6-1 with TRBJ2-1; TRBD1 might be the D (6 bases). CDR3 size: 15 residues. Germline values: CDR1 MNHNS, CDR2 SASEGT. V lost 6 bases and J lost 0, with 12 bases in between. In nucleotides, the CDR3 is TGTGCCAGCAGCACCACAGGGAGCTCCTACAATGAGCAGTTCTTC. Amino acids: CASSTTGSSYNEQFF.

The V call is TRBV10-3, the J call TRBJ2-3; a weak D match, TRBD1 (5 bases). CDR3 length equals 10 residues. V dropped 10 bases and J dropped 5 bases, with 7 bases sitting between them. CDR1 and CDR2 from the germline V gene are ENHRY and SYGVKD. In nucleotides, the CDR3 is TGTGCCACAGGGCAAGATACGCAGTATTTT. Its translation: CATGQDTQYF.

This clonotype appeared many times. The CDR3 spells CASSFFGGRGTGELFF. The CDR3 DNA reads as TGTGCCAGCAGTTTTTTCGGGGGGCGCGGGACCGGGGAGCTGTTTTTT. The chain employs TRBV27 and TRBJ2-2, with a weak D call TRBD2 (7 bases). The germline CDR1 and CDR2 sequences are MNHEY and SMNVEV (reference sequence). Between the trimmed V and J ends, which lost 3 bases and 5 bases, there was a span of 16 bases. There are 16 residues in the CDR3.

This clonotype was observed a handful of times. The J gene is TRBJ2-3, the V gene TRBV21-1; the table's D call, TRBD2, was not checked against the DNA. TRBV21-1 is reported as a pseudogene. The CDR3 has 16 residues. The CDR3 DNA is TGTGCCAGCAGCAAGGAGAGCGGGGGGATAACAGATACGCAGTATTTT. Amino acids: CASSKESGGITDTQYF.

In this sample, this clonotype turned up a few times. The chain recombines TRBV11-2 with TRBJ2-3; the match to TRBD2 covers 8 bases. J lost 7 bases, V lost 1 base, and 4 bases had no gene match. The length of the CDR3 is 14 residues. Germline-derived CDR1 and CDR2 are SGHAT and FQNNGV. For the CDR3, the DNA is TGTGCCAGCAGCTTAGCGGGGGGGCCGAATACGCAGTATTTT. Protein sequence: CASSLAGGPNTQYF.